The source of this TCR beta chain is a study of blood T cells in healthy people across ages. Study context: Template switching caught about one barcoded beta molecule for each two T cells.

Study-wide results and caveats: Comparison with aged donors showed that long-lived donors had more naive CD4+ cells and higher diversity.

Points on this clonotype: Its antigen is as yet unknown.

Alongside a J-beta primer mix, a sample-barcoded 5' primer served in a second PCR lasting 7 to 11 cycles. TCRdb called the 5' RACE reads again in MiXCR, with one record for every CDR3 protein. The table has approximately 800,000 distinct CDR3 sequences, about 55% seen once. Trimming left V 5 bases short and J 6 bases short, with 20 bases between. Germline-derived CDR1 and CDR2 are SGHVS and FNYEAQ. The CDR3 contains 16 residues. Sequenced input: blood. This TCR came from an elderly man in good health. The rearrangement links TRBV7-6 to TRBJ2-1, with D maybe TRBD2 (6 bases). The CDR3 region is CASSRRAREGANEQFF. CDR3 DNA: TGTGCCAGCAGCCGTAGAGCGCGGGAAGGGGCCAATGAGCAGTTCTTC.